Each of the 3 T cell receptor beta chains below was sequenced from the same sample in a study of blood T cell repertoires in COVID-19. Sequencing was performed with immunoSEQ multiplex PCR; in TCRdb, only in-frame clones are kept and a portion is missing. The data contain roughly 160,000 clones, 85% to 90% of them singletons. The sample comprised peripheral blood. These receptors came from a man over 45 with active or convalescent COVID-19.

This clone was detected only once. The gene calls are TRBV19 and TRBJ1-3; D is unresolved. Germline loops: CDR1 LNHDA, CDR2 SQIVND (reference sequence). CDR3 length: 15 residues. Trimming shortened V by 7 bases and J by 0 bases, and 13 bases separated the two germline ends. The CDR3 protein is CASTILLSSGNTIYF. The CDR3 DNA is TGTGCCAGTACCATCTTGTTGAGCTCTGGAAACACCATATATTTT.

The chain combines TRBV2 with TRBJ1-2; D call uncertain. The CDR3 spans 15 residues. Trimming stripped 4 bases from V and 0 bases from J, with 12 bases between. Germline loops: CDR1 SNHLY, CDR2 FYNNEI. The CDR3 DNA reads TGTGCCAGCAGTGGGCACAGAACAGCTAACTATGGCTACACCTTC. This codes for CASSGHRTANYGYTF.

This clone occurred a few times. This chain uses TRBV4-3 with TRBJ2-1; possibly TRBD2 for D (5 bases). CDR1 LGHNA and CDR2 YSLEER come from the germline V gene. The CDR3 length is 16 residues. The V end lost 4 bases, the J end lost 3 bases, and 16 bases lay between the germline ends. DNA for the CDR3: TGCGCCAGCAGCCTAGACTTGTTCCGGGGCTACAATGAGCAGTTCTTC. This codes for CASSLDLFRGYNEQFF.